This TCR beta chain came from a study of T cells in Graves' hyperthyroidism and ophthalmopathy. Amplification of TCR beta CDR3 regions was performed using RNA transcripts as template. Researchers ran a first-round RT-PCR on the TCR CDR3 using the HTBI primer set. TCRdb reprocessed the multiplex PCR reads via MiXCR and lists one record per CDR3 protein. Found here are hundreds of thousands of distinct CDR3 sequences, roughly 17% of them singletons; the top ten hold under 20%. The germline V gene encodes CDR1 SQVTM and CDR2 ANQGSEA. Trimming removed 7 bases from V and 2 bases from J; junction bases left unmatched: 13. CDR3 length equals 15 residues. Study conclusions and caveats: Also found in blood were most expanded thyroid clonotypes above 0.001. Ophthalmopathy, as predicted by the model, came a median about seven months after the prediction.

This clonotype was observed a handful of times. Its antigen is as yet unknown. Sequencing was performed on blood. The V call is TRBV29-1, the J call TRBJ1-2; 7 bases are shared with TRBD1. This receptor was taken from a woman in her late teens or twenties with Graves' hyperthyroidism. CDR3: CSADLLDRKNYGYTF. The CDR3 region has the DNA TGCAGCGCAGACCTCCTGGACAGGAAAAACTATGGCTACACCTTC.